This T cell receptor beta chain was obtained from a study of blood T cell repertoires in COVID-19. Looking at the study overall: Samples came from the United States, Italy and Spain, spanning acute and convalescent COVID-19. Nucleic acid was either cDNA or gDNA, and it came from T cells, B-cell-depleted T cells, or PBMCs.

Per the original methods: Nucleated cell number was recorded as an estimate derived from reference gene primer amplification. Sequencing used immunoSEQ multiplex PCR; TCRdb keeps in-frame clones, though not all of them. D and trimming were read from the DNA, whereas the V and J calls and clone size are those reported in that table. The sample includes 450,000 to 500,000 clones, approximately 83% of them seen just once. The CDR3 has 16 residues. Trimming stripped 0 bases from V and 0 bases from J, with 12 bases between. In germline, CDR1 is SGHKS, CDR2 YYEKEE (reference sequence). The sample taken for sequencing was peripheral blood. The chain links TRBV5-5 to TRBJ1-1; no reliable D call. The TCR originated in a human donor in a cohort sampled during active COVID-19. The CDR3 here is CASSLVASLMNTEAFF. CDR3 bases: TGTGCCAGCAGCTTGGTGGCAAGTCTTATGAACACTGAAGCTTTCTTT.